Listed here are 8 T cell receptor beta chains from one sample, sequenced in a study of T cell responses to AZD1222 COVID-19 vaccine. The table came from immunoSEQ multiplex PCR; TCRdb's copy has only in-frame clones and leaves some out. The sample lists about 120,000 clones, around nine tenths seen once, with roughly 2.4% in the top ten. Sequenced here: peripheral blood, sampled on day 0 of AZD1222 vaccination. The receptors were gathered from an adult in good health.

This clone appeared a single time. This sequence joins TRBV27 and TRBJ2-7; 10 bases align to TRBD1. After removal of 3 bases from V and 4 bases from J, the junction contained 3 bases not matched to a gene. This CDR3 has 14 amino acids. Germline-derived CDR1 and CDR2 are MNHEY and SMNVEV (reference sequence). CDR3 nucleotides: TGTGCCAGCAGTTTGGGGACAGGGGTGTACGAGCAGTACTTC. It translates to CASSLGTGVYEQYF.

The CDR3 coding sequence is TGTGCCAGTAGGGACAGATGGACTGAAGCTTTCTTT. Translation: CASRDRWTEAFF. This chain joins TRBV28 and TRBJ1-1; TRBD1 agrees at 7 bases. The V and J ends lost 9 bases and 5 bases, in that order; junction bases with no gene match: 6. CDR3 length: 12 amino acids. CDR1 and CDR2 from the germline V gene are MDHEN and SYDVKM.

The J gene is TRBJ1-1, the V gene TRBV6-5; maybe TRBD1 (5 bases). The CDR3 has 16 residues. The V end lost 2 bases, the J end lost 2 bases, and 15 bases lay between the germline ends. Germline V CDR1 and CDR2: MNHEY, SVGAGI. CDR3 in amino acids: CASSYTRQPPNTEAFF. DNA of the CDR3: TGTGCCAGCAGTTACACCCGACAGCCCCCTAACACTGAAGCTTTCTTT.

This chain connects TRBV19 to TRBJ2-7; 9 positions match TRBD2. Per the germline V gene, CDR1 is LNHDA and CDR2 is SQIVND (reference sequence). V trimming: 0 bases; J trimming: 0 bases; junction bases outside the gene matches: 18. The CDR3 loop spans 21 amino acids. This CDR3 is CASSIEGPASGKLLSSYEQYF. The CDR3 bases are TGTGCCAGTAGTATAGAAGGGCCAGCTAGCGGGAAGCTCCTGAGCTCCTACGAGCAGTACTTC.

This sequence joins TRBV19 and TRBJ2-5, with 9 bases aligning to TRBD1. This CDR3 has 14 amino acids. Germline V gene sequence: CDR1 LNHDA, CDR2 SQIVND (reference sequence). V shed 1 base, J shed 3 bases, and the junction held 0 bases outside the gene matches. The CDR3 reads CASSIGQGEETQYF. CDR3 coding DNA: TGTGCCAGTAGTATAGGACAGGGGGAAGAGACCCAGTACTTC.

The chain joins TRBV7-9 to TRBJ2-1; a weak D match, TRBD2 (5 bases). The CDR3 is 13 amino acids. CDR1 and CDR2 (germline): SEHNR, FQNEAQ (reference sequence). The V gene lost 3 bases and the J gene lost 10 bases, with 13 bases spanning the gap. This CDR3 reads CASSFSSISEQFF. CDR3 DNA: TGTGCCAGCAGCTTCTCTAGCATCAGCGAGCAGTTCTTC.

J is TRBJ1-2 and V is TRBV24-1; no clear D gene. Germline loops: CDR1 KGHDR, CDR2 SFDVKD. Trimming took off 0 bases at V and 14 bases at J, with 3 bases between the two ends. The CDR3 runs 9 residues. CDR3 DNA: TGTGCCACCAGTGATTTGGGGACCTTC. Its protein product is CATSDLGTF.

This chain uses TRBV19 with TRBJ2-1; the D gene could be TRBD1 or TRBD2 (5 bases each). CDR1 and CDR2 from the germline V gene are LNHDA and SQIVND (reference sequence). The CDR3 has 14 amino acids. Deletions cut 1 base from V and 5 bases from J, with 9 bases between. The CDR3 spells CASSIGQGDNEQFF. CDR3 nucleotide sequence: TGTGCCAGTAGTATAGGGCAGGGAGACAATGAGCAGTTCTTC.